The T cell receptor beta chain described here comes from a study of blood T cell repertoires in COVID-19. Per the study methods: Using reference gene primer amplification, nucleated cell counts were estimated. Here immunoSEQ multiplex PCR was the method, and the copy in TCRdb shows in-frame clones only, minus some. Clone size and the V and J calls come from that table; the DNA yielded D and trimming. The table has under 200,000 clones, over 80% seen once. Germline assignment: CDR1 SGHTA and CDR2 FQGNSA. The length of the CDR3 is 12 residues. The V gene lost 0 bases and the J gene lost 5 bases, with 4 bases spanning the gap.

The sequence was collected from a woman aged 55-70 years who had recovered from COVID-19. Sequencing was carried out using PBMCs or T cells enriched from blood (not recorded which). The V and J genes are TRBV7-2 and TRBJ2-5; D remains ambiguous. The CDR3: CASSLAQETQYF. The CDR3 DNA follows: TGTGCCAGCAGCTTAGCCCAGGAGACCCAGTACTTC. Complete variable domain (other parts from reference TRBV7-2 and TRBJ2-5): GAGVSQSPSNKVTEKGKDVELRCDPISGHTALYWYRQSLGQGLEFLIYFQGNSAPDKSGLPSDRFSAERTGGSVSTLTIQRTQQEDSAVYLCASSLAQETQYFGPGTRLLVL.